Listed here are 30 T cell receptor beta chains from one sample, sequenced in a study of blood T cell repertoires in COVID-19. TCRdb's table, derived via immunoSEQ multiplex PCR, lists solely in-frame clones and lacks some. Found here are 200,000 to 250,000 clones, approximately 81% of them singletons; the top ten hold 15% to 20%. The source material was peripheral blood. These receptors all come from a woman of 80 years or more with active or convalescent COVID-19.

This clone was picked up one time. The gene calls are TRBV5-6 and TRBJ2-1, with 9 bases that match TRBD2. The CDR3 contains 16 residues. V dropped 1 base and J dropped 4; count of bases not matched to a gene: 6. CDR1 is SGHDT and CDR2 is YYEEEE in the germline V gene. The CDR3 region is CASSLYSSGNYNEQFF. The CDR3, as DNA: TGTGCCAGCAGCTTGTATTCTAGCGGGAATTACAATGAGCAGTTCTTC.

The V and J genes are TRBV28 and TRBJ2-2, with 10 nucleotides matching TRBD1. Trimming removed 10 bases from V and 7 bases from J; junction bases left unmatched: 9. The CDR3 loop spans 14 amino acids. Germline CDR1 is MDHEN and CDR2 is SYDVKM. CDR3 nucleotides: TGTGCCACCTTCCGGGACAGGGGACTCGGGGAGCTGTTTTTT. It encodes CATFRDRGLGELFF.

The chain uses TRBV3-1 (or the pseudogene TRBV3-2) and TRBJ2-7; no clear D. The CDR3 totals 13 residues. CDR1 is LGHDT and CDR2 is YNNKEL in the germline V gene (reference sequence). V was trimmed by 3 bases and J by 0 bases, leaving 6 bases between them. Here the CDR3 reads CASSHESSYEQYF. CDR3 in DNA: TGTGCCAGCAGCCATGAGAGCTCCTACGAGCAGTACTTC.

The chain links TRBV28 to TRBJ2-3; 8 bases align to TRBD2. V dropped 5 bases and J dropped 5; count of bases not matched to a gene: 18. CDR1 is MDHEN and CDR2 is SYDVKM in the germline V gene. CDR3 length equals 18 residues. CDR3 sequence reads: CASSRRGRYREGRDTQYF. CDR3 nucleotide sequence: TGTGCCAGCAGTCGGCGGGGGCGATATCGGGAGGGACGAGATACGCAGTATTTT.

CDR3 protein: CASSTDRSSTDTQYF. CDR3 bases: TGTGCCAGTAGTACGGACAGATCTAGCACAGATACGCAGTATTTT. The V call is TRBV19, the J call TRBJ2-3; perhaps TRBD1 as D (6 bases). The germline CDR1 and CDR2 sequences are LNHDA and SQIVND (reference sequence). Between the trimmed V and J ends, which lost 4 bases and 0 bases, there was a span of 11 bases. CDR3 length equals 15 residues.

This chain links TRBV30 with TRBJ1-6, with TRBD1 identical over 7 bases. The length of the CDR3 is 14 residues. Germline CDR1 is GTSNPN and CDR2 is SVGIG (reference sequence). Trimming at V came to 0 bases and at J to 8 bases, leaving 4 bases not matched to a gene. The CDR3 loop reads CAWSVRQGDSPLHF. Written as DNA, the CDR3 is TGTGCCTGGAGTGTTCGACAGGGTGATTCACCCCTCCACTTT.

V and J are TRBV10-3 and TRBJ2-1, with 8 nucleotides matching TRBD2. This CDR3 comprises 14 residues. CDR1 is ENHRY and CDR2 is SYGVKD in the germline V gene. V lost 5 bases to trimming and J lost 3 bases; unmatched junction nucleotides: 3. The CDR3 region is CAISPRGDYNEQFF. CDR3 nucleotide sequence: TGTGCCATCAGTCCGCGGGGGGACTACAATGAGCAGTTCTTC.

CDR3 coding DNA: TGTGCCAGCAGTTCACCGGTCAGCGGGGGGAGAGGTGAGACCCAGTACTTC. Its translation is CASSSPVSGGRGETQYF. The chain employs TRBV27 and TRBJ2-5, with 9 bases aligning to TRBD2. Germline CDR1 and CDR2: MNHEY and SMNVEV (reference sequence). The V and J ends lost 4 bases and 5 bases, in that order; junction bases with no gene match: 14. The CDR3 spans 17 residues.

V gene TRBV19 combines with J gene TRBJ2-3, with TRBD1 matching over 8 bases. This CDR3 is built from 18 residues. Looked up from germline, CDR1 is LNHDA and CDR2 is SQIVND (reference sequence). Trimming removed 1 base from V and 8 bases from J; junction bases left unmatched: 17. This CDR3 reads CASSIGSLGTGRLGTQYF. The CDR3 region has the DNA TGTGCCAGTAGTATAGGTAGCTTAGGGACAGGCCGTCTGGGTACGCAGTATTTT.

The chain is built from TRBV9 and TRBJ2-3; no definite D call. The CDR3 is 14 residues long. The V gene's germline CDR1 is SGDLS and CDR2 YYNGEE. V was cut by 0 bases and J by 14 bases, with 19 bases left in between. CDR3 residues: CASSVGSPPEPRYF. CDR3 nucleotides: TGTGCCAGCAGCGTAGGGTCCCCCCCCGAGCCGAGGTATTTT.

In its sample, this clone was seen a few times. The chain employs TRBV28 and TRBJ2-7; D is possibly TRBD1 (6 bases). Germline values: CDR1 MDHEN, CDR2 SYDVKM. V lost 6 bases and J 0 bases, leaving 9 bases between the germline ends. There are 13 residues in the CDR3. CDR3 sequence (DNA): TGTGCCAGCAGAAGGGGGTCCTCCTACGAGCAGTACTTC. This gives the protein CASRRGSSYEQYF.

The chain joins TRBV7-2 to TRBJ2-5; 8 bases fit TRBD1. Germline CDR1 reads SGHTA; CDR2 reads FQGNSA. The CDR3 extends over 16 amino acids. Trimming at V came to 0 bases and at J to 1 base, leaving 4 bases not matched to a gene. In nucleotides, the CDR3 is TGTGCCAGCAGCTTAGCCTTAGGACAGGGCCAAGAGACCCAGTACTTC. The encoded protein is CASSLALGQGQETQYF.

This clone was detected a few times. J is TRBJ2-7 and V is TRBV9; 10 nucleotides align to TRBD1. The J segment lost 4 bases and the V segment lost 2 bases, leaving 3 bases of the junction unmatched. There are 14 residues in the CDR3. CDR1 is SGDLS and CDR2 is YYNGEE in the germline V gene. The CDR3 DNA reads as TGTGCCAGCAGCGTCCTGGGACAGGGGTACGAGCAGTACTTC. Translation gives CASSVLGQGYEQYF.

This clone was observed a few times. This chain uses TRBV7-3 with TRBJ2-1, with D maybe TRBD1 (6 bases). The CDR3 runs 14 residues. CDR1 SGHTA and CDR2 FQGTGA come from the germline V gene. The V end lost 5 bases, the J end lost 3 bases, and 11 bases lay between the germline ends. The CDR3 nucleotides are TGTGCCAGCAGCCTCGGACAGTACTACAATGAGCAGTTCTTC. Its protein product is CASSLGQYYNEQFF.

The CDR3 nucleotides are TGTGCCAGCAGCTTTAGCGGGGGGGATTCAGAGACCCAGTACTTC. Translation: CASSFSGGDSETQYF. The gene calls are TRBV7-2 and TRBJ2-5, with 11 nucleotides matching TRBD2. The CDR3 consists of 15 residues. The V and J ends lost 3 bases and 4 bases, in that order; junction bases with no gene match: 4. The germline gives CDR1 SGHTA, CDR2 FQGNSA.

The chain has TRBV19 and TRBJ2-7; perhaps TRBD1 as D (6 bases). The CDR3 is 17 residues long. Between the trimmed V and J ends, which lost 3 bases and 4 bases, there was a span of 22 bases. Germline CDR1 and CDR2: LNHDA and SQIVND (reference sequence). The CDR3 protein is CASSIGGQLLDMYEQYF. CDR3 DNA sequence: TGTGCCAGTAGTATCGGTGGACAGCTACTGGATATGTACGAGCAGTACTTC.

This clone was detected only once. The chain carries TRBV6-6 and TRBJ2-7; D gene uncertain. Germline assignment: CDR1 MNHNY and CDR2 SVGAGI (reference sequence). The CDR3 consists of 12 residues. The V gene lost 0 bases and the J gene lost 6 bases, with 6 bases spanning the gap. In DNA, the CDR3 is TGTGCCAGCAGTTACTCAACTCGCGAGCAGTACTTC. Translation gives CASSYSTREQYF.

The chain couples TRBV2 to TRBJ2-1; tentatively, D is TRBD2 (6 bases). Trimming stripped 6 bases from V and 6 bases from J, with 18 bases between. This CDR3 is built from 15 residues. CDR1 SNHLY and CDR2 FYNNEI come from the germline V gene. The CDR3, as DNA: TGTGCCAGCAGGACCGGGCCGGGAGAAGGCAATGAGCAGTTCTTC. It codes for CASRTGPGEGNEQFF.

This clone was seen a handful of times. The rearrangement links TRBV9 to TRBJ2-2, with a weak D call TRBD2 (6 bases). Germline values: CDR1 SGDLS, CDR2 YYNGEE. The CDR3 extends over 16 amino acids. V lost 0 bases and J lost 6, with 15 bases in between. CDR3 DNA sequence: TGTGCCAGCAGCGTAGAGGAGGGGCGCTTTCCCGGGGAGCTGTTTTTT. Translation gives CASSVEEGRFPGELFF.

V is TRBV30 and J is TRBJ1-2; D remains ambiguous. Germline loops: CDR1 GTSNPN, CDR2 SVGIG (reference sequence). The V gene lost 3 bases and the J gene lost 1 base, with 21 bases spanning the gap. This CDR3 has 17 amino acids. The CDR3 DNA sequence: TGTGCCTGGAGCGCATATTCTTTAGACACTTATAACTATGGCTACACCTTC. It is translated as CAWSAYSLDTYNYGYTF.

The chain couples TRBV7-6 to TRBJ2-1; 11 nucleotides match TRBD2. The CDR3 loop spans 15 amino acids. The germline V gene encodes CDR1 SGHVS and CDR2 FNYEAQ. J lost 5 bases, V lost 5 bases, and 5 bases had no gene match. CDR3 region: CASSAGTSGHNEQFF. The CDR3 DNA reads TGTGCCAGCAGCGCAGGGACTAGCGGACACAATGAGCAGTTCTTC.

The chain is built from TRBV19 and TRBJ1-1; 11 bases fit TRBD1. The CDR3 has 12 residues. The ends lost 7 bases at V and 6 bases at J; junction bases unmatched: 1. The germline V gene has CDR1 LNHDA and CDR2 SQIVND (reference sequence). The CDR3 is CASKDRGPEAFF. The CDR3 nucleotides read TGTGCCAGTAAGGACAGGGGGCCTGAAGCTTTCTTT.

The V and J genes are TRBV18 and TRBJ1-2; D possibly corresponds to TRBD1 (5 bases). V was pared by 3 bases and J by 4 bases, with 15 bases between. The CDR3 is 15 residues long. The V gene's germline CDR1 is KGHSH and CDR2 LQKENI. For the CDR3, the DNA is TGTGCCAGCTCACCCTCGACAGAACTAAGCTATGGCTACACCTTC. It is translated as CASSPSTELSYGYTF. Full variable domain (rest looked up from reference TRBV18 and TRBJ1-2): NAGVMQNPRHLVRRRGQEARLRCSPMKGHSHVYWYRQLPEEGLKFMVYLQKENIIDESGMPKERFSAEFPKEGPSILRIQQVVRGDSAAYFCASSPSTELSYGYTFGSGTRLTVV.

This chain uses TRBV6-2 or TRBV6-3 with TRBJ1-6; 9 bases align to TRBD1. CDR3 length equals 14 residues. The V segment lost 6 bases and the J segment 7 bases; nucleotides outside the gene matches: 4. Germline V gene lookup returns CDR1 MNHEY and CDR2 SVGEGT. The CDR3 sequence is CASSDDRGNSPLHF. For the CDR3, the DNA is TGTGCCAGCAGCGACGACAGGGGGAATTCACCCCTCCACTTT.

This rearrangement joins TRBV5-1 to TRBJ2-5; D may be TRBD1 (5 bases). V was shortened by 0 bases and J by 5 bases, with 5 bases between the two germline ends. CDR1 and CDR2 (germline): SGHRS, YFSETQ. The CDR3 covers 12 residues. CDR3 DNA: TGCGCCAGCAGCTTGGAGGGGGAGACCCAGTACTTC. Its translation is CASSLEGETQYF.

The chain has TRBV15 and TRBJ1-6, with D hard to call. CDR3 size: 17 residues. V was pared by 1 base and J by 5 bases, with 15 bases between. Germline loops: CDR1 LNHNV, CDR2 YYDKDF (reference sequence). CDR3 residues: CATSRVAGVQNNSPLHF. Written as DNA, the CDR3 is TGTGCCACCAGCAGAGTCGCCGGGGTTCAGAATAATTCACCCCTCCACTTT.

The chain employs TRBV6-5 and TRBJ1-2; 12 positions match TRBD1. CDR3 length equals 14 residues. J lost 4 bases, V lost 8 bases, and 5 bases had no gene match. Germline lookup yields CDR1 MNHEY and CDR2 SVGAGI. CDR3 DNA sequence: TGTGCCAGCCTGGGACAGGGGGCTGGCTATGGCTACACCTTC. As protein: CASLGQGAGYGYTF.

The rearrangement joins TRBV3-1 (or the pseudogene TRBV3-2) to TRBJ2-7, with D possibly TRBD1 on 6 matching bases. The germline V gene encodes CDR1 LGHDT and CDR2 YNNKEL (reference sequence). Between the trimmed V and J ends, which lost 1 base and 5 bases, there was a span of 15 bases. The CDR3 is 15 residues long. CDR3 nucleotide sequence: TGTGCCAGCAGCCAAGCTACAGGGTCGGGCCACGAGCAGTACTTC. Translating it yields CASSQATGSGHEQYF.

The rearrangement joins TRBV2 to TRBJ2-7, with 7 bases aligning to TRBD2. The ends lost 8 bases at V and 3 bases at J; junction bases unmatched: 7. In germline, CDR1 is SNHLY, CDR2 FYNNEI. CDR3 size: 13 residues. The CDR3: CASVAGLNYEQYF. The CDR3, as DNA: TGTGCCAGCGTAGCGGGTCTGAACTACGAGCAGTACTTC. The variable domain in full, with the rest retrieved from reference TRBV2 and TRBJ2-7, is EPEVTQTPSHQVTQMGQEVILRCVPISNHLYFYWYRQILGQKVEFLVSFYNNEISEKSEIFDDQFSVERPDGSNFTLKIRSTKLEDSAMYFCASVAGLNYEQYFGPGTRLTVT.

This clone was counted between two and nine times. The chain recombines TRBV5-4 with TRBJ2-7; D is possibly TRBD2 (6 bases). This CDR3 region has 16 residues. CDR1 is SGHNT, CDR2 YYREEE, per germline (reference sequence). The germline V and J ends were trimmed by 0 bases and 6 bases, with 19 bases remaining between them. Written as DNA, the CDR3 is TGTGCCAGCAGCTTGGCAGGTCGTAGCGGTCTAGCCGAGCAGTACTTC. Protein: CASSLAGRSGLAEQYF.